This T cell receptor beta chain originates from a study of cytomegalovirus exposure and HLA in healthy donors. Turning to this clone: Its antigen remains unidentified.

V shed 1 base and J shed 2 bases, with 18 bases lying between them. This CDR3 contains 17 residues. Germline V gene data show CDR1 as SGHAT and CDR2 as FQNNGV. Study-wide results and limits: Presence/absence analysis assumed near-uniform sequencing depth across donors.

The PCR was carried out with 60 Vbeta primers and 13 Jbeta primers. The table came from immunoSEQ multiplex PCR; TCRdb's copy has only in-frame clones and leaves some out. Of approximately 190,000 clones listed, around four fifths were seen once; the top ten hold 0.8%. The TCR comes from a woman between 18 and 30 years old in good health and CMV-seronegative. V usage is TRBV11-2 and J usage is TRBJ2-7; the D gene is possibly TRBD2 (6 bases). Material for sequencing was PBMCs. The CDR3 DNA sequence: TGTGCCAGCAGCTTAGGATATGGGACTCCAAACCCCTACGAGCAGTACTTC. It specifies CASSLGYGTPNPYEQYF.